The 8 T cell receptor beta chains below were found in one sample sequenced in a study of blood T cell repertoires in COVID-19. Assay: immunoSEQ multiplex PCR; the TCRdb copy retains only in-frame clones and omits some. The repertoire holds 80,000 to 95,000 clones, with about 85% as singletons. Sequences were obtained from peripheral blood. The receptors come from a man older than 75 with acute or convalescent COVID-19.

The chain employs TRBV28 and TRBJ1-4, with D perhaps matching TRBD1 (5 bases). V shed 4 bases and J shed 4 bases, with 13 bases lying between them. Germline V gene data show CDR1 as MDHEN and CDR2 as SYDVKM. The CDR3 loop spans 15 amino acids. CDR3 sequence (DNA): TGTGCCAGCAGTTCTCAAGGCGGGGGTAATGAAAAACTGTTTTTT. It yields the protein CASSSQGGGNEKLFF. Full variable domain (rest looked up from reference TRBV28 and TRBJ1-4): DVKVTQSSRYLVKRTGEKVFLECVQDMDHENMFWYRQDPGLGLRLIYFSYDVKMKEKGDIPEGYSVSREKKERFSLILESASTNQTSMYLCASSSQGGGNEKLFFGSGTQLSVL.

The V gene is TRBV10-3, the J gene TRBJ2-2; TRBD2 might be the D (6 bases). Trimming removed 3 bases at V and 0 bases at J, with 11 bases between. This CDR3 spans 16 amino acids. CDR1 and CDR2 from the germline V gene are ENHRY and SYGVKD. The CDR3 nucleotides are TGTGCCATCAGTGACGGGAGCACAACGAACACCGGGGAGCTGTTTTTT. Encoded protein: CAISDGSTTNTGELFF.

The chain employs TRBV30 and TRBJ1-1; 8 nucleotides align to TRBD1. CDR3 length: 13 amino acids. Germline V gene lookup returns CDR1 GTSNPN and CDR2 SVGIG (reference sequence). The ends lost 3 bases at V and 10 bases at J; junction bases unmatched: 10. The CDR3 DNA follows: TGTGCCTGGAGGACAGGGGCGGCTGGTGGAGCTTTCTTT. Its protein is CAWRTGAAGGAFF.

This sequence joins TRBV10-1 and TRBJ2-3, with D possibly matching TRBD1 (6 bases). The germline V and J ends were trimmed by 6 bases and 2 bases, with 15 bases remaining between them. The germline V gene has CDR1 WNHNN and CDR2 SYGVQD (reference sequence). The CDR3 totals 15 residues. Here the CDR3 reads CASSNRVGSTDTQYF. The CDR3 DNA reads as TGCGCCAGCAGCAACAGGGTTGGTTCCACAGATACGCAGTATTTT.

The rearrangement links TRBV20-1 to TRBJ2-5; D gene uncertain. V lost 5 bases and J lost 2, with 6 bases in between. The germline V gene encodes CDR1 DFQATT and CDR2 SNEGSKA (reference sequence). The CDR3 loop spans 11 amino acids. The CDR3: CSAELQETQYF. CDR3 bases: TGCAGTGCTGAGTTACAAGAGACCCAGTACTTC.

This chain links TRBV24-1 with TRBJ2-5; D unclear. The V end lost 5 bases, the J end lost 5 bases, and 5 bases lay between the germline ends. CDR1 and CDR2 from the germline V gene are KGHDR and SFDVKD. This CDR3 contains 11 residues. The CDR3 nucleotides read TGTGCCACCAGTGTCTCTGAGACCCAGTACTTC. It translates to CATSVSETQYF.

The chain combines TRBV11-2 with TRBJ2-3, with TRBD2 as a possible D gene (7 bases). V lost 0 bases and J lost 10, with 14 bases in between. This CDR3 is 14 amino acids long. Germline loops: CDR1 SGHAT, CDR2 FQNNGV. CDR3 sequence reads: CASSLDRWGGAQYF. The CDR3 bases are TGTGCCAGCAGCTTAGATAGGTGGGGGGGCGCGCAGTATTTT.

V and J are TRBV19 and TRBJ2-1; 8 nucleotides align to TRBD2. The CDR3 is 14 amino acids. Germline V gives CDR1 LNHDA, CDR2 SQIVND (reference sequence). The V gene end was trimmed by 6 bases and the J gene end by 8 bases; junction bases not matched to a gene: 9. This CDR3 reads CASSGLAGGYEQFF. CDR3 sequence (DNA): TGTGCCAGTAGCGGACTAGCTGGGGGCTATGAGCAGTTCTTC.